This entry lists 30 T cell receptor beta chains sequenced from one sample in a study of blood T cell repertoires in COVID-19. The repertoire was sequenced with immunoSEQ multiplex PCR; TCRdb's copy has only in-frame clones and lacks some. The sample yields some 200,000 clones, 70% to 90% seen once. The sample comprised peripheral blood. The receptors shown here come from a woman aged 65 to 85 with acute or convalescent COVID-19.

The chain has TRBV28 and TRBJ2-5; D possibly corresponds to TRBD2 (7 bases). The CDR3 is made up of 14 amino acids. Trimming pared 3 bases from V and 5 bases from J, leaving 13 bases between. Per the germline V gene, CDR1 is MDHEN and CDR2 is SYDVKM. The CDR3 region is CASSFGGQRETQYF. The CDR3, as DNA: TGTGCCAGCAGTTTCGGGGGGCAACGGGAGACCCAGTACTTC.

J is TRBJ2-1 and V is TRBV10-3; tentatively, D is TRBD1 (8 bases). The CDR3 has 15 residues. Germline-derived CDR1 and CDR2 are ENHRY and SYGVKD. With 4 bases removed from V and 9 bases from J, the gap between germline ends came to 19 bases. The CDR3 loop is CAISASGGGRGEQFF. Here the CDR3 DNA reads TGTGCCATCAGTGCTTCAGGGGGCGGGAGAGGTGAGCAGTTCTTC.

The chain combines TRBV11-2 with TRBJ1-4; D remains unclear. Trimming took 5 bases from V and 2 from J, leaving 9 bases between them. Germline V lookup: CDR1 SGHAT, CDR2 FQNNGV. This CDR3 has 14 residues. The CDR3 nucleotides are TGTGCCAGCAGCCCCCAGAGGACTAATGAAAAACTGTTTTTT. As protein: CASSPQRTNEKLFF.

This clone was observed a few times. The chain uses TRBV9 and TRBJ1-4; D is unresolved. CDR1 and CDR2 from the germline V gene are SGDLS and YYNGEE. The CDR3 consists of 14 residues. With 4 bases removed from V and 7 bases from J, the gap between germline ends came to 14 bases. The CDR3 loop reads CASSPRGNSEKLFF. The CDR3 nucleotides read TGTGCCAGCAGCCCCCGAGGGAACTCTGAAAAACTGTTTTTT.

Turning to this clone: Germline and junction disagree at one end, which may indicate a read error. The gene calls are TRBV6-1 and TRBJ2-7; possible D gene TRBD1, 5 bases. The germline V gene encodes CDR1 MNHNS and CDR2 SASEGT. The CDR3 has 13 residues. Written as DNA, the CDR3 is TGTGCCAGCAGTGAAGATCAGAGGACACGGCTGAGGTTC. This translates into CASSEDQRTRLRF.

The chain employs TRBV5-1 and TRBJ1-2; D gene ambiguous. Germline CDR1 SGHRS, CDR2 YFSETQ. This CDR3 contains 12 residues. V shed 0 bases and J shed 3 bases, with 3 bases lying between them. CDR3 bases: TGCGCCAGCAGCTTGGCAGACTATGGCTACACCTTC. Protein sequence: CASSLADYGYTF.

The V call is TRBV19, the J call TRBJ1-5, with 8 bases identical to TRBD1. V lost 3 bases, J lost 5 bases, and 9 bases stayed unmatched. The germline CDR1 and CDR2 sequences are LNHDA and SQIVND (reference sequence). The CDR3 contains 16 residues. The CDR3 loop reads CASSILATGVDQPQHF. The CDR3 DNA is TGTGCCAGTAGTATTTTAGCGACAGGGGTTGATCAGCCCCAGCATTTT. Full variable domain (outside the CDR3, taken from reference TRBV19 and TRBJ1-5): DGGITQSPKYLFRKEGQNVTLSCEQNLNHDAMYWYRQDPGQGLRLIYYSQIVNDFQKGDIAEGYSVSREKKESFPLTVTSAQKNPTAFYLCASSILATGVDQPQHFGDGTRLSIL.

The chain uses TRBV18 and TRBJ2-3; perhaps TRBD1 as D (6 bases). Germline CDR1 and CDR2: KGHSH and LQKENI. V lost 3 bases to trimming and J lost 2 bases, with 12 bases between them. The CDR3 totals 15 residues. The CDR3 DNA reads TGTGCCAGCTCACCCCAGGGGATCCTCACAGATACGCAGTATTTT. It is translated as CASSPQGILTDTQYF.

The CDR3 region has the DNA TGTGCCAGCAGCCCCGGACTAGCCCCAGATACGCAGTATTTT. It is translated as CASSPGLAPDTQYF. This rearrangement joins TRBV9 to TRBJ2-3, with TRBD2 matching over 8 bases. Trimming at V came to 4 bases and at J to 4 bases, leaving 5 bases not matched to a gene. CDR3 length equals 14 residues. The germline gives CDR1 SGDLS, CDR2 YYNGEE. Variable domain in full (rest from reference TRBV9 and TRBJ2-3): DSGVTQTPKHLITATGQRVTLRCSPRSGDLSVYWYQQSLDQGLQFLIQYYNGEERAKGNILERFSAQQFPDLHSELNLSSLELGDSALYFCASSPGLAPDTQYFGPGTRLTVL.

This CDR3 reads CASSSPQGNEQYF. The CDR3 DNA reads TGTGCCAGCAGTTCACCGCAGGGGAACGAGCAGTACTTC. The chain carries TRBV28 and TRBJ2-7; TRBD1 might be the D (6 bases). This CDR3 is built from 13 residues. With 4 bases removed from V and 5 bases from J, the gap between germline ends came to 12 bases. Germline lookup yields CDR1 MDHEN and CDR2 SYDVKM. Together with reference TRBV28 and TRBJ2-7, the CDR3 gives the full variable domain: DVKVTQSSRYLVKRTGEKVFLECVQDMDHENMFWYRQDPGLGLRLIYFSYDVKMKEKGDIPEGYSVSREKKERFSLILESASTNQTSMYLCASSSPQGNEQYFGPGTRLTVT.

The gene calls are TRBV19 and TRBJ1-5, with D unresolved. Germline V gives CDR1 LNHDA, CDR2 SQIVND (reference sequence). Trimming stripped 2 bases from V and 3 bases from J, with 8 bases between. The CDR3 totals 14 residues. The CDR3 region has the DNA TGTGCCAGTAGTATACTGGACTCCAATCAGCCCCAGCATTTT. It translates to CASSILDSNQPQHF.

CDR3 region: CASSWLGLSTDTQYF. In DNA, the CDR3 is TGTGCCAGCAGCTGGTTGGGACTGAGCACAGATACGCAGTATTTT. The J gene is TRBJ2-3, the V gene TRBV11-2, with D perhaps matching TRBD2 (6 bases). CDR3 size: 15 residues. Germline V CDR1 and CDR2: SGHAT, FQNNGV. The V gene lost 4 bases and the J gene lost 0 bases, with 11 bases spanning the gap.

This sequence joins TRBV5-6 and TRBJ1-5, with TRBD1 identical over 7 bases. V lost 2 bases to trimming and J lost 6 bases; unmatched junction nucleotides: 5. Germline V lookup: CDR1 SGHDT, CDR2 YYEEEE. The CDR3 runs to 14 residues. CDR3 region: CASSLQGNRQPQHF. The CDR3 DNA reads TGTGCCAGCAGCTTACAGGGGAACCGTCAGCCCCAGCATTTT.

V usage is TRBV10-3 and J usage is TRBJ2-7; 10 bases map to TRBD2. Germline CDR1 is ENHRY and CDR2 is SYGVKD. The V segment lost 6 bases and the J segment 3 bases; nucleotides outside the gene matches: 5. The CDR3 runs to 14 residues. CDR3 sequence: CAIRASGSVYEQYF. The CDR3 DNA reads TGTGCCATCAGGGCTAGCGGGAGTGTCTACGAGCAGTACTTC.

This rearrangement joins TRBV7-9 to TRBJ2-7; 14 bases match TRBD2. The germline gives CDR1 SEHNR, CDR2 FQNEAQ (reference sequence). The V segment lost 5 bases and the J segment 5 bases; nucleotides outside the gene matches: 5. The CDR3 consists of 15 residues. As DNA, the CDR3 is TGTGCCAGCAGCCCCGGGACTAGCGGGAGCGACGAGCAGTACTTC. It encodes CASSPGTSGSDEQYF.

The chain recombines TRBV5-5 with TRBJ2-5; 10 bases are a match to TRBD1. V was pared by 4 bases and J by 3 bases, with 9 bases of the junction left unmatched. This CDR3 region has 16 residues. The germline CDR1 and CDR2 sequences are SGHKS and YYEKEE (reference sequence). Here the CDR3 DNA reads TGTGCCAGCAGCCCCCGACAGGGGGCAGGGGAAGAGACCCAGTACTTC. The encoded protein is CASSPRQGAGEETQYF.

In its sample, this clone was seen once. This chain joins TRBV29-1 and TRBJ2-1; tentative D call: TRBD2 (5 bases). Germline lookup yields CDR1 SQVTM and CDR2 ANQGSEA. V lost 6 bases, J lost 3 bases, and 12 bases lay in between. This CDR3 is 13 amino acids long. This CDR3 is CSVVTIRYNEQFF. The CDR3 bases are TGCAGCGTCGTGACTATCCGCTACAATGAGCAGTTCTTC.

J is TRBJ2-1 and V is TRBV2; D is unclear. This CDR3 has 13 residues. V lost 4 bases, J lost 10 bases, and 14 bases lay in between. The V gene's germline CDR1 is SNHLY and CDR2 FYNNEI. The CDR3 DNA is TGTGCCAGCAGTGCAGTGACCCGGCGGGAGCAGTTCTTC. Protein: CASSAVTRREQFF.

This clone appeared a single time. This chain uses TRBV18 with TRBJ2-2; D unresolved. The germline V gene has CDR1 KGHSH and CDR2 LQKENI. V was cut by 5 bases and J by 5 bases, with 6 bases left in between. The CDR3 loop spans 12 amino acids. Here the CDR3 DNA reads TGTGCCAGCTCATATATAACCGGGGAGCTGTTTTTT. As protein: CASSYITGELFF.

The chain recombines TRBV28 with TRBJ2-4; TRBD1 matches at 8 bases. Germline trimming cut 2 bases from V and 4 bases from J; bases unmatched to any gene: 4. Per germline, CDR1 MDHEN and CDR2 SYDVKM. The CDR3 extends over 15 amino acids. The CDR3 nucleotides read TGTGCCAGCAGTTTACTAGGACAGGGTAAAAACATTCAGTACTTC. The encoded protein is CASSLLGQGKNIQYF.

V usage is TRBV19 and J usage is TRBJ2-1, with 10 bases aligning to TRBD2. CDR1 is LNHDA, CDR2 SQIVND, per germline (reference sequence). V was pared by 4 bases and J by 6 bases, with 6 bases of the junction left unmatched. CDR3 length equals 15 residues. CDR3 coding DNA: TGTGCCAGTAGTACCCAGCGGGAGGGCCGCAATGAGCAGTTCTTC. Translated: CASSTQREGRNEQFF. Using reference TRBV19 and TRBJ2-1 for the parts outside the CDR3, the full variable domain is DGGITQSPKYLFRKEGQNVTLSCEQNLNHDAMYWYRQDPGQGLRLIYYSQIVNDFQKGDIAEGYSVSREKKESFPLTVTSAQKNPTAFYLCASSTQREGRNEQFFGPGTRLTVL.

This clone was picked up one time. In nucleotides, the CDR3 is TGTGCCAGTAGTATAGCCCGGGGAGGGAGGAACACTGAAGCTTTCTTT. It yields the protein CASSIARGGRNTEAFF. The chain combines TRBV19 with TRBJ1-1, with no clear D. The CDR3 has 16 amino acids. Germline CDR1 LNHDA, CDR2 SQIVND (reference sequence). Trimming shortened V by 1 base and J by 1 base, and 13 bases separated the two germline ends.

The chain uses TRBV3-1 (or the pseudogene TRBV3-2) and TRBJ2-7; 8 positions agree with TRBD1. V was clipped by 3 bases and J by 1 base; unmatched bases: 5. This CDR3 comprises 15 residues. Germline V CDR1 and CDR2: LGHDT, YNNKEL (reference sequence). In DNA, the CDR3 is TGTGCCAGCAGCCATTTCCGGGACAGGTCCTACGAGCAGTACTTC. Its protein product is CASSHFRDRSYEQYF.

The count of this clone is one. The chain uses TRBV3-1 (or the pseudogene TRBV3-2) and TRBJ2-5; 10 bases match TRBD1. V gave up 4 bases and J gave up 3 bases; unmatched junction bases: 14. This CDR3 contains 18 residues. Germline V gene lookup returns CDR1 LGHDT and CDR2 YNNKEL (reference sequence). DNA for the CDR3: TGTGCCAGCAGCCGCACCGACAGGGGGCCGAGGAGTGAAGAGACCCAGTACTTC. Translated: CASSRTDRGPRSEETQYF.

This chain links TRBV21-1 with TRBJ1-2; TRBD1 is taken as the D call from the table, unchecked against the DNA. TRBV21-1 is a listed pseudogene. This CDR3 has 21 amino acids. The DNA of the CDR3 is TGTGCCAGCAGCAAAGATGGGGGACAGGGGAGAGGCCACCCAGCTAACTATGGCTACACCTTC. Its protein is CASSKDGGQGRGHPANYGYTF.

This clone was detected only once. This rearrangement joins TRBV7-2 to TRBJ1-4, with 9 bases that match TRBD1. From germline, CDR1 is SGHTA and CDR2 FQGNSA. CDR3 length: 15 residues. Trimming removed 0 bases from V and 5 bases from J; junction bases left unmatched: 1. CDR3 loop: CASSLAGTGNEKLFF. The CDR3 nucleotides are TGTGCCAGCAGCTTAGCCGGGACAGGGAATGAAAAACTGTTTTTT.

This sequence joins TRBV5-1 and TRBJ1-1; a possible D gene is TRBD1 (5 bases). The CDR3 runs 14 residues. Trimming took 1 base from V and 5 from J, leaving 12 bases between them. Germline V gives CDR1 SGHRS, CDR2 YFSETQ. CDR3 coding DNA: TGCGCCAGCAGCTTGACGGCAGGGTCAACTGAAGCTTTCTTT. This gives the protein CASSLTAGSTEAFF.

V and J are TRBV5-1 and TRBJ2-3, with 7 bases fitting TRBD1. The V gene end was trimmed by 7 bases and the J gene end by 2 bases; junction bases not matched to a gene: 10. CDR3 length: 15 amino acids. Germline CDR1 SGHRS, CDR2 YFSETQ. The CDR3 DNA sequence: TGCGCCAGCCGCCCCTCGACAGGGTCCACAGATACGCAGTATTTT. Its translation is CASRPSTGSTDTQYF.

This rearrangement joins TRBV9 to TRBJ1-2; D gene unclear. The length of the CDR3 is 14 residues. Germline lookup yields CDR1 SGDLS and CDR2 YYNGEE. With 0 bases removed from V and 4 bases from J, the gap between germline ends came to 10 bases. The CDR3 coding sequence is TGTGCCAGCAGCGTAGCGGCGGAGGGCTATGGCTACACCTTC. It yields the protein CASSVAAEGYGYTF.

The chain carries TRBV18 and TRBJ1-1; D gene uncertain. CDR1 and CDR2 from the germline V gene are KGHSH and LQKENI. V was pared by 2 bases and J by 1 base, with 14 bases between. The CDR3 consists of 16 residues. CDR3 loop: CASSPGLGASNTEAFF. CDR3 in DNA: TGTGCCAGCTCACCAGGCTTGGGAGCGTCGAACACTGAAGCTTTCTTT. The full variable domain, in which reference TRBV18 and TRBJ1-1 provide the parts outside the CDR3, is NAGVMQNPRHLVRRRGQEARLRCSPMKGHSHVYWYRQLPEEGLKFMVYLQKENIIDESGMPKERFSAEFPKEGPSILRIQQVVRGDSAAYFCASSPGLGASNTEAFFGQGTRLTVV.